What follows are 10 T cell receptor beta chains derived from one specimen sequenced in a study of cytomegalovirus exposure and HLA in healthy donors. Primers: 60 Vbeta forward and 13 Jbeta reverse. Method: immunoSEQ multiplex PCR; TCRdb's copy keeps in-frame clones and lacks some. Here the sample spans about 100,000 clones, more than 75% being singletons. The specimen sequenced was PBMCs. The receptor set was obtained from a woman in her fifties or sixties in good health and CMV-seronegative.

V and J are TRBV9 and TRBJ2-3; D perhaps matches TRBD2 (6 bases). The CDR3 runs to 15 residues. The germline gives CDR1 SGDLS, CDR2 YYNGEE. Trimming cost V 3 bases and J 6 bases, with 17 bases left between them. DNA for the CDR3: TGTGCCAGCAGCGGCCCCGTGGGGGGTCTTGATACGCAGTATTTT. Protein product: CASSGPVGGLDTQYF.

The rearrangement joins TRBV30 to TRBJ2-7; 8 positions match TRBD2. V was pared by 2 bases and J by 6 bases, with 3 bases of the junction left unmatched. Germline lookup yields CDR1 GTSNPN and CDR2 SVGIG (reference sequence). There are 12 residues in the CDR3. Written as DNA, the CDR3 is TGTGCCTGGAGTCCCAGCGGGAGCGAGCAGTACTTC. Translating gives CAWSPSGSEQYF.

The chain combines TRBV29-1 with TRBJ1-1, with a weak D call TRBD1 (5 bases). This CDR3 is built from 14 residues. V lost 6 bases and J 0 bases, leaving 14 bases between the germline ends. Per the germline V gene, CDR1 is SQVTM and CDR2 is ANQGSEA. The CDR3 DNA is TGCAGCGTGCGACGACAGCTGTTGAACACTGAAGCTTTCTTT. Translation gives CSVRRQLLNTEAFF.

CDR3 region: CASNLGTGSYGYTF. CDR3 nucleotides: TGTGCCAGCAACCTTGGGACAGGGAGTTATGGCTACACCTTC. V gene TRBV28 combines with J gene TRBJ1-2; TRBD1 aligns across 9 bases. Germline CDR1 reads MDHEN; CDR2 reads SYDVKM. The junction had 8 bases not matched to a gene; V was cut back by 7 bases and J by 5 bases. The CDR3 is 14 residues long.

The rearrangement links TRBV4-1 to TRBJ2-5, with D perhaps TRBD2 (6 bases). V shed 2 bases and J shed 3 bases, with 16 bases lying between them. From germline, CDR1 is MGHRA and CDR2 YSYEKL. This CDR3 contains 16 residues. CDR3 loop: CASSQSLTSPEETQYF. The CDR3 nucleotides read TGCGCCAGCAGCCAATCCCTAACTAGCCCAGAAGAGACCCAGTACTTC.

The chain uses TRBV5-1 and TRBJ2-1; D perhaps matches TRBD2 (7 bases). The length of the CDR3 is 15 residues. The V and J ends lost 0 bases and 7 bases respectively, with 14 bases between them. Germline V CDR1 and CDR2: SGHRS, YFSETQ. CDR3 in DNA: TGCGCCAGCAGCTTGGGGGGGGGCCCCATTAATGAGCAGTTCTTC. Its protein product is CASSLGGGPINEQFF. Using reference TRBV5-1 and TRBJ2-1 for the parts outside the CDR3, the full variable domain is KAGVTQTPRYLIKTRGQQVTLSCSPISGHRSVSWYQQTPGQGLQFLFEYFSETQRNKGNFPGRFSGRQFSNSRSEMNVSTLELGDSALYLCASSLGGGPINEQFFGPGTRLTVL.

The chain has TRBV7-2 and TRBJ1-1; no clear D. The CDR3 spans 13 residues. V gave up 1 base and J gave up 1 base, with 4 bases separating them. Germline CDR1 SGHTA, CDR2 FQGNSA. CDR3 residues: CASSLGRNTEAFF. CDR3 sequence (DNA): TGTGCCAGCAGCTTAGGCAGGAACACTGAAGCTTTCTTT.

CDR3 region: CASSRGGVQETQYF. As DNA, the CDR3 is TGTGCCAGCAGCCGAGGAGGGGTCCAAGAGACCCAGTACTTC. This chain joins TRBV7-9 and TRBJ2-5, with D possibly TRBD2 on 6 matching bases. The germline V and J ends were trimmed by 5 bases and 1 base, with 11 bases remaining between them. The CDR3 has 14 amino acids. Germline CDR1 and CDR2: SEHNR and FQNEAQ (reference sequence). Looking up the rest from reference TRBV7-9 and TRBJ2-5 gives the full variable domain: DTGVSQNPRHKITKRGQNVTFRCDPISEHNRLYWYRQTLGQGPEFLTYFQNEAQLEKSRLLSDRFSAERPKGSFSTLEIQRTEQGDSAMYLCASSRGGVQETQYFGPGTRLLVL.

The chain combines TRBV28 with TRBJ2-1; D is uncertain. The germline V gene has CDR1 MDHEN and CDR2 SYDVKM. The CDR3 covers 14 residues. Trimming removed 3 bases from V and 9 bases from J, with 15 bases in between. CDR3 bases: TGTGCCAGCAGTTTCCACAGCTCAGGCCTTGAGCAGTTCTTC. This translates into CASSFHSSGLEQFF.

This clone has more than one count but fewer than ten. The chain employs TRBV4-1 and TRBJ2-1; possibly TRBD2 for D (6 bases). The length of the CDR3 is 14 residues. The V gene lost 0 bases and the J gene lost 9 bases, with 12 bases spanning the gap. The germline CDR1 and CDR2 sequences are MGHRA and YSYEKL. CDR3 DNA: TGCGCCAGCAGCCAAGATGGAGGGGAGAGTGAGCAGTTCTTC. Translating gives CASSQDGGESEQFF.